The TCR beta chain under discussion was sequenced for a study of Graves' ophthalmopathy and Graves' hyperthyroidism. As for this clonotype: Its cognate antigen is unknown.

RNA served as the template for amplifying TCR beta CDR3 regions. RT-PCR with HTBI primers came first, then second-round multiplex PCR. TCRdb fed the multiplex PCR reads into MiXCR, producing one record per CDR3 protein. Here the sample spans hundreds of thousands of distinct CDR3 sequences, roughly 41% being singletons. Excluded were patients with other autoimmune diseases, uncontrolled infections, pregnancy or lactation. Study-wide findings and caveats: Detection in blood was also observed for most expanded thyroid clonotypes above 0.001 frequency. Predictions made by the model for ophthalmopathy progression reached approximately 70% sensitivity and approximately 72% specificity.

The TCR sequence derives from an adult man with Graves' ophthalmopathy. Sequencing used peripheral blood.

The CDR3 region has the DNA TGTGCCAGCAGGCTTCGGGACAGGGCCTACGAGCAGTACTTC. Encoded protein: CASRLRDRAYEQYF. The rearrangement uses TRBV12-3 or TRBV12-4 and TRBJ2-7; the match to TRBD1 covers 9 bases. J was trimmed by 2 bases and V by 6 bases; bases with no gene match: 5. This CDR3 is 14 amino acids long.